A single T cell receptor beta chain is shown here with its context. TCRdb's table, derived via immunoSEQ multiplex PCR, lists solely in-frame clones and lacks some. The data hold about 110,000 clones, with 65% to 85% observed a single time. The CDR3 has 14 residues. Looked up from germline, CDR1 is MNHEY and CDR2 is SVGAGI. Between the trimmed V and J ends, which lost 2 bases and 2 bases, there was a span of 9 bases. The sample originates from a study of T cell responses to AZD1222 COVID-19 vaccine. The origin of this receptor is an adult in good health. The chain links TRBV6-5 to TRBJ1-1, with D unclear. Material: peripheral blood, obtained on day 0 of AZD1222 vaccination. CDR3 sequence (DNA): TGTGCCAGCAGTTACCAGAGCAGAAACACTGAAGCTTTCTTT. Its protein is CASSYQSRNTEAFF.